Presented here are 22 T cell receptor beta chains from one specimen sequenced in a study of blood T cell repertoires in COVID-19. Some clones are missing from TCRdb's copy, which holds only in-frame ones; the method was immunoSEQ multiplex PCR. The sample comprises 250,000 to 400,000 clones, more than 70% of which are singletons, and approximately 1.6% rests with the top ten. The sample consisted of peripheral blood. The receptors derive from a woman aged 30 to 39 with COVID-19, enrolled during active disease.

CDR3 in amino acids: CASSETEFNSPLHF. The CDR3 nucleotides are TGCGCCAGCAGTGAGACAGAATTTAATTCACCCCTCCACTTT. The rearrangement joins TRBV10-2 to TRBJ1-6, with D hard to call. CDR1 WSHSY and CDR2 SAAADI come from the germline V gene. The ends were cut back, 2 bases at V and 6 bases at J, with 8 bases in the middle. This CDR3 comprises 14 residues.

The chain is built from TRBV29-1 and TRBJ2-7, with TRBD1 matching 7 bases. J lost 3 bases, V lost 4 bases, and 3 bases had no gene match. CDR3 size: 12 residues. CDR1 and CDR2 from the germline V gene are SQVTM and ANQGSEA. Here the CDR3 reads CSVVRGNYEQYF. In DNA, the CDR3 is TGCAGCGTTGTCAGGGGGAACTACGAGCAGTACTTC.

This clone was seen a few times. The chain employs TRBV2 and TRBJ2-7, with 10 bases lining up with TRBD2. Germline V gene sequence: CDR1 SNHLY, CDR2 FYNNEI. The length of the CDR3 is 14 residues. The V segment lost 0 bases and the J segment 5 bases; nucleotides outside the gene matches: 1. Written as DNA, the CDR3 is TGTGCCAGCAGTGAAGCCACTAGCGGGGACGAGCAGTACTTC. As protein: CASSEATSGDEQYF.

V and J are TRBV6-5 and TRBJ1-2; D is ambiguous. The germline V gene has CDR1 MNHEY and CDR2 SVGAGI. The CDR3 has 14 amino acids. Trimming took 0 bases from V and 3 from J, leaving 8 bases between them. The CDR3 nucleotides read TGTGCCAGCAGTTACTCGATGAGGGACTATGGCTACACCTTC. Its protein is CASSYSMRDYGYTF.

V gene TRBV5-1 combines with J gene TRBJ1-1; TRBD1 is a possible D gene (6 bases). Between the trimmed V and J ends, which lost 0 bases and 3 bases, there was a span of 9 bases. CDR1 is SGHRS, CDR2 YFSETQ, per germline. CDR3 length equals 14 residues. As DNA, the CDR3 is TGCGCCAGCAGCTTGGTGGGGGCTGACACTGAAGCTTTCTTT. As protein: CASSLVGADTEAFF.

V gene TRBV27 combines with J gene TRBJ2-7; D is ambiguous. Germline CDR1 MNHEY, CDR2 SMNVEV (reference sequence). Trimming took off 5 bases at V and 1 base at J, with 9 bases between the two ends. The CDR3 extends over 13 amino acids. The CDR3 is CASSPGTSYEQYF. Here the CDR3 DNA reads TGTGCCAGCAGTCCAGGTACTTCCTACGAGCAGTACTTC.

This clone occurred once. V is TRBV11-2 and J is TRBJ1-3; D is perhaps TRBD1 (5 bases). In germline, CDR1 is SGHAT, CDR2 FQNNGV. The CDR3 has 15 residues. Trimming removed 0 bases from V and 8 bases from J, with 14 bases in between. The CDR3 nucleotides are TGTGCCAGCAGCTTAGAGCCGGGAGGCAGGGACACCATATATTTT. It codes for CASSLEPGGRDTIYF.

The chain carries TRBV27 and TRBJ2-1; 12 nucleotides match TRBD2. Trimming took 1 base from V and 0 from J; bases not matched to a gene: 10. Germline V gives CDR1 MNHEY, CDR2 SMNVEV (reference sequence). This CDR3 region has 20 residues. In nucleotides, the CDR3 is TGTGCCAGCAGTTTATTTCCGGGACTAGCGGGTCCGAGCTCCTACAATGAGCAGTTCTTC. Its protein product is CASSLFPGLAGPSSYNEQFF.

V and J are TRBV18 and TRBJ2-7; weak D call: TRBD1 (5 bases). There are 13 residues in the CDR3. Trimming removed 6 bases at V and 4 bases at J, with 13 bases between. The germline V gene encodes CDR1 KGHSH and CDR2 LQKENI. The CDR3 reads CASSQGARYEQYF. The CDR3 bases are TGTGCCAGCTCCCAAGGGGCAAGATACGAGCAGTACTTC.

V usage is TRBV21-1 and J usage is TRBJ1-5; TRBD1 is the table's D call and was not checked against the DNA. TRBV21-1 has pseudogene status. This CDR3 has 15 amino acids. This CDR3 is CASRVGRTGPRPQHF. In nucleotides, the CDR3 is TGTGCCAGCAGAGTTGGGAGGACAGGACCTCGGCCCCAGCATTTT.

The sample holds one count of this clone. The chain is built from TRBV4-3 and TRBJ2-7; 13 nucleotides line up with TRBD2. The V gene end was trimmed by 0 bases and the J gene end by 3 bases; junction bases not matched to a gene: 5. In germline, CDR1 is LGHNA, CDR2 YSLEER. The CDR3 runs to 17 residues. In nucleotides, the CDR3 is TGCGCCAGCAGCCAAGAAGTACTAGCGGGGGGGGTCTACGAGCAGTACTTC. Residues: CASSQEVLAGGVYEQYF.

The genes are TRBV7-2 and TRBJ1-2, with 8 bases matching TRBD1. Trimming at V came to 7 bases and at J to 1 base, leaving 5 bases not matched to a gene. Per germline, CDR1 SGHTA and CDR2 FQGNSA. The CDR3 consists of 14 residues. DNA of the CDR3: TGTGCCAGCAACCCAGGGGGCATTAACTATGGCTACACCTTC. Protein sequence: CASNPGGINYGYTF. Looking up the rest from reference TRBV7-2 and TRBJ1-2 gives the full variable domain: GAGVSQSPSNKVTEKGKDVELRCDPISGHTALYWYRQSLGQGLEFLIYFQGNSAPDKSGLPSDRFSAERTGGSVSTLTIQRTQQEDSAVYLCASNPGGINYGYTFGSGTRLTVV.

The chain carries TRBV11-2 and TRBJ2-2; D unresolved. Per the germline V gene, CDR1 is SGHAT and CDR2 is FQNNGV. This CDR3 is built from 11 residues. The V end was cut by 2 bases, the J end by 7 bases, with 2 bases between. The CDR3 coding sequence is TGTGCCAGCAGCTTACTCGGGGAGCTGTTTTTT. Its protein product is CASSLLGELFF.

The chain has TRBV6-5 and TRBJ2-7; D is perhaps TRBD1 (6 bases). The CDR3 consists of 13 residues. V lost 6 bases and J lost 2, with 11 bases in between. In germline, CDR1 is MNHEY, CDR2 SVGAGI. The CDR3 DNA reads TGTGCCAGCAGGGACAGCCTAGCCTACGAGCAGTACGTC. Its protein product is CASRDSLAYEQYV.

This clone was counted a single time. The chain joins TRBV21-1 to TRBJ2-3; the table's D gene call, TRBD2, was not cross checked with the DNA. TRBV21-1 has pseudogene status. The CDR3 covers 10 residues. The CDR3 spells CASETDTQYF. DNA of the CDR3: TGTGCCAGTGAGACAGATACGCAGTATTTT.

The CDR3 spells CASSPTSGWGLAGKETQYF. The CDR3 nucleotides read TGTGCCAGCAGCCCAACATCTGGGTGGGGACTAGCGGGGAAAGAGACCCAGTACTTC. This chain links TRBV9 with TRBJ2-5, with TRBD2 matching over 13 bases. The J segment lost 3 bases and the V segment lost 4 bases, leaving 15 bases of the junction unmatched. CDR1 and CDR2 (germline): SGDLS, YYNGEE. This CDR3 is built from 19 residues.

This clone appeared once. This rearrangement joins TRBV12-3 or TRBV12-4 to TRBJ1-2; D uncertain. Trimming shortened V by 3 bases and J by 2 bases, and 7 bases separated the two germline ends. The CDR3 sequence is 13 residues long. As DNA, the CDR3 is TGTGCCAGCAGTTTCGGGGAGAACTATGGCTACACCTTC. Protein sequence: CASSFGENYGYTF.

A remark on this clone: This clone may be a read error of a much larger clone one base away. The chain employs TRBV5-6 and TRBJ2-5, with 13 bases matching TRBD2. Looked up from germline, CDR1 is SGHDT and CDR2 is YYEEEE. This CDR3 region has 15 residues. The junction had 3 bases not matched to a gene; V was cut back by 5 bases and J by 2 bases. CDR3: CASSKLAGGQETQYF. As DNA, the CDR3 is TGTGCCAGCAGTAAACTAGCGGGGGGGCAAGAGACCCAGTACTTC.

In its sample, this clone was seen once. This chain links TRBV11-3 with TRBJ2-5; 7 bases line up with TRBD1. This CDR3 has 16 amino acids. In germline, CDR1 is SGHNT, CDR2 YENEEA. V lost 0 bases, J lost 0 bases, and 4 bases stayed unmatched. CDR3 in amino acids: CASSLDRGRNQETQYF. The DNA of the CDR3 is TGTGCCAGCAGCTTAGATAGGGGGCGTAACCAAGAGACCCAGTACTTC.

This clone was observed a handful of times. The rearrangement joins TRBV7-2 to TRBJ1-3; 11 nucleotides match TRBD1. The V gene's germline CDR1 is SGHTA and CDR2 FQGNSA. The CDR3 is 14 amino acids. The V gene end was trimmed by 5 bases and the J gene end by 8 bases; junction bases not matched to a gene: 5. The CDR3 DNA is TGTGCCAGCAGCCCCGGGACAGGGGGGTACACCATATATTTT. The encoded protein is CASSPGTGGYTIYF.

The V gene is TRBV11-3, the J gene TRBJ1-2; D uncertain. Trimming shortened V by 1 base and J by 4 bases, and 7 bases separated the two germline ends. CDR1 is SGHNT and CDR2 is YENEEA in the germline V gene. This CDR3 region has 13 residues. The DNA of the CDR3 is TGTGCCAGCAGCTTAGCCAACATCTATGGCTACACCTTC. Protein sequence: CASSLANIYGYTF.

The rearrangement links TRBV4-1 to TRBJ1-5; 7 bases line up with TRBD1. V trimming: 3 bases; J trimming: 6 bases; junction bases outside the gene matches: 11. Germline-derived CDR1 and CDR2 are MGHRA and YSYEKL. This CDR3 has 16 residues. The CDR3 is CASSHDTDRVGQPQHF. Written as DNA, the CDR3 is TGCGCCAGCAGCCATGACACCGACAGGGTGGGTCAGCCCCAGCATTTT.